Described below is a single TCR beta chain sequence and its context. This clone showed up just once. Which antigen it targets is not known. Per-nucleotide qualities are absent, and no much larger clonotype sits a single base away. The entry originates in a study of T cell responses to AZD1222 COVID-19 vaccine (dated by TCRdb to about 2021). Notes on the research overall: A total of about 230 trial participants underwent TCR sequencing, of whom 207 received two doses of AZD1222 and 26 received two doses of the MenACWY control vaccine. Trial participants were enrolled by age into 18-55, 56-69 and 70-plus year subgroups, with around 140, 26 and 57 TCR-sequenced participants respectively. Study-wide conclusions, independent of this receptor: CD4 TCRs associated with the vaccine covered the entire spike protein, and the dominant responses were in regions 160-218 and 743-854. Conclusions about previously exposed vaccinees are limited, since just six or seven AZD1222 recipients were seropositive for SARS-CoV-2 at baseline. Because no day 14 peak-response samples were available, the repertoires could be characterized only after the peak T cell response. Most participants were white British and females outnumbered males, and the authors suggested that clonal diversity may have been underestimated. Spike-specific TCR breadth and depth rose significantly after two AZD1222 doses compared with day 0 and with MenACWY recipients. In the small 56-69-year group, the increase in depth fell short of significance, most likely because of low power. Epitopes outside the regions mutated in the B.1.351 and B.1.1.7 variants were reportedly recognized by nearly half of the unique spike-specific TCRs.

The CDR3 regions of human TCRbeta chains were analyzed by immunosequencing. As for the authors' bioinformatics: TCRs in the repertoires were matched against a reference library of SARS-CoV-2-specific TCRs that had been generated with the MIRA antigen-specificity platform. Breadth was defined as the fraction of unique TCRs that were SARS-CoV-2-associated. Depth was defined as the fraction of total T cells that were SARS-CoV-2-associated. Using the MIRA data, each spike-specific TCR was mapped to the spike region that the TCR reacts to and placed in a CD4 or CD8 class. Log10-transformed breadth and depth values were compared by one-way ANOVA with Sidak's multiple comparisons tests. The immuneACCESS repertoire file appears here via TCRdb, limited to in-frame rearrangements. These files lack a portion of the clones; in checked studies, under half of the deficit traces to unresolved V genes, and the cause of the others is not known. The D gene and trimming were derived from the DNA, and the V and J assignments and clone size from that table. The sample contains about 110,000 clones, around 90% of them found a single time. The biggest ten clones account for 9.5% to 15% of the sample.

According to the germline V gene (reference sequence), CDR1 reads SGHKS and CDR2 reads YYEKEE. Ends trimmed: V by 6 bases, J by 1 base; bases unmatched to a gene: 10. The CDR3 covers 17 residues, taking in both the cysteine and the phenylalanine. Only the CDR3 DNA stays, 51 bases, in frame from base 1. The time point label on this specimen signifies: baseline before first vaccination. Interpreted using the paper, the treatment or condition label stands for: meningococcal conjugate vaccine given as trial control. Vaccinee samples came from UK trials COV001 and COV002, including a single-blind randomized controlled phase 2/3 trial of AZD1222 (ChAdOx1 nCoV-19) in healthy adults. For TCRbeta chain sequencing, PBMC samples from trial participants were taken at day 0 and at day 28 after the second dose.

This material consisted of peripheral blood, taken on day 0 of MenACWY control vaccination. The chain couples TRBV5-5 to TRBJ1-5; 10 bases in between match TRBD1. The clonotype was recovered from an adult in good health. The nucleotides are TGTGCCAGCACCGTCGGACAGGGGGTAGGGAGCAATCAGCCCCAGCATTTT. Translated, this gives CASTVGQGVGSNQPQHF.